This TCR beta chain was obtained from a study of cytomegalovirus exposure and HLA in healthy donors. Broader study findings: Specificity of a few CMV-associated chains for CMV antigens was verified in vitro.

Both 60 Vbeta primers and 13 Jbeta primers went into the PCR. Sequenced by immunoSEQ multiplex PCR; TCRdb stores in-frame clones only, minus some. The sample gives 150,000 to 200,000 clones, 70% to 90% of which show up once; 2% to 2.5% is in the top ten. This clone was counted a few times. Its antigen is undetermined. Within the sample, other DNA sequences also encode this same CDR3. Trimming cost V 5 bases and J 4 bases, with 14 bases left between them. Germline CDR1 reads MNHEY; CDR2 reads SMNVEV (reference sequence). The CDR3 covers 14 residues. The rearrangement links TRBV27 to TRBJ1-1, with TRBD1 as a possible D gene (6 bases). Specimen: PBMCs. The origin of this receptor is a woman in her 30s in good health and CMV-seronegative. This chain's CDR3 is CASSPKQGSTEAFF. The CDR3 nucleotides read TGTGCCAGCAGTCCCAAACAGGGAAGCACTGAAGCTTTCTTT.